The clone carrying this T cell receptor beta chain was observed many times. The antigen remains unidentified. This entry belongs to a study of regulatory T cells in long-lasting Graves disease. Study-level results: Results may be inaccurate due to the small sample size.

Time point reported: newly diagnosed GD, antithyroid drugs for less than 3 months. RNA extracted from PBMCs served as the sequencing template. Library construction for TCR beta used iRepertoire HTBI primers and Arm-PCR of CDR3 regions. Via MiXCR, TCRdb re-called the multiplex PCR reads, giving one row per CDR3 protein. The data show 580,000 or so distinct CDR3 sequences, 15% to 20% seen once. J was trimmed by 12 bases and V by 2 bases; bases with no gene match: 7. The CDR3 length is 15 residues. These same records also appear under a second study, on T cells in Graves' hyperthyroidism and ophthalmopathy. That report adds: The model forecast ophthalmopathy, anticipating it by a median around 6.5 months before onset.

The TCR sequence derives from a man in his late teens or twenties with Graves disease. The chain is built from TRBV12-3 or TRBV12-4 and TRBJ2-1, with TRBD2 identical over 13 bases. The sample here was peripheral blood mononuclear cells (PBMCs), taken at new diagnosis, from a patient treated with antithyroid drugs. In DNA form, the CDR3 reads TGTGCCAGCAGTTTACACGGACTAGCGGGAGTGGGGCAGTTCTTC. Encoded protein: CASSLHGLAGVGQFF.